This T cell receptor (beta chain) is drawn from a study of identical twins. Study results and limitations: A lower insertion count was a feature of abundant cord blood beta clonotypes, with no such feature in memory repertoires. Analyses based on zero insertions could be partly confounded by invariant MAIT and iNKT cells.

TCRdb processed the 5' RACE reads anew with MiXCR; each CDR3 protein has one entry. Among hundreds of thousands of distinct CDR3 sequences, 8% to 9% were seen once, and the ten largest hold around 0.98%. As regards this clonotype: What it binds is not known.

Trimming removed 3 bases at V and 7 bases at J, with 10 bases between. CDR1 is DFQATT, CDR2 SNEGSKA, per germline (reference sequence). The CDR3 contains 12 residues. These same records also appear under a second study, on yellow fever vaccine responses in identical twins. From that paper: Vaccine T cell responses of twins reportedly seemed partly convergent and partly personalized.

This sequence joins TRBV20-1 and TRBJ2-1; unclear D gene. Sequenced input: PBMCs. This TCR was sampled from a woman under 30 in good health. The CDR3 is CSASQVKNEQFF. The CDR3 DNA sequence: TGCAGTGCTAGCCAGGTTAAGAATGAGCAGTTCTTC.